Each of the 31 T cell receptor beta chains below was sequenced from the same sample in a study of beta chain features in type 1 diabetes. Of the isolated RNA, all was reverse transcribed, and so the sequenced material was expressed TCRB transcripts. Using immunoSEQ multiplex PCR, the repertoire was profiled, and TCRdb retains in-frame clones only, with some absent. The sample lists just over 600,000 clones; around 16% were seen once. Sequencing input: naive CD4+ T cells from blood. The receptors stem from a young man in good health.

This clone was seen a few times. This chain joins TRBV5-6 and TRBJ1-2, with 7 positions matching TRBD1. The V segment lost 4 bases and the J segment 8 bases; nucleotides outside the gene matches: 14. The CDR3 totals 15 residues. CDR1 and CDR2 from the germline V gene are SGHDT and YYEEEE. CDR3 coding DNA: TGTGCCAGCAGCCCCACAGTTCGACAGGGCGGAGGCTACACCTTC. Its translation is CASSPTVRQGGGYTF.

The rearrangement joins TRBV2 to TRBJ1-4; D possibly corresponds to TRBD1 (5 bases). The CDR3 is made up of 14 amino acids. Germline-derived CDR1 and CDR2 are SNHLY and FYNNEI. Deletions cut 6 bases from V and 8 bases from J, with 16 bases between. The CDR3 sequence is CASRGTGFYEKLFF. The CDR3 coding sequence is TGTGCCAGCAGGGGGACTGGCTTCTACGAAAAACTGTTTTTT.

In DNA form, the CDR3 reads TGTGCCAGCAGCTCCGGACAGAACTCTGGGGCCAACGTCCTGACTTTC. This translates into CASSSGQNSGANVLTF. The J gene is TRBJ2-6, the V gene TRBV7-3, with a weak D call TRBD1 (6 bases). Deletions cut 4 bases from V and 0 bases from J, with 10 bases between. This CDR3 has 16 amino acids. Germline CDR1 is SGHTA and CDR2 is FQGTGA.

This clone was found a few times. The CDR3 region has the DNA TGTGCCTGGAGTCCCGGGACAGGGTTTCAATATGGCTACACCTTC. Its protein is CAWSPGTGFQYGYTF. This rearrangement joins TRBV30 to TRBJ1-2; 9 nucleotides line up with TRBD1. V trimming: 2 bases; J trimming: 5 bases; junction bases outside the gene matches: 9. The CDR3 length is 15 residues. Germline V lookup: CDR1 GTSNPN, CDR2 SVGIG (reference sequence).

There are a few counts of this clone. The CDR3 reads CASSLFRGRVASETQYF. The CDR3 nucleotides read TGCGCCAGCAGCTTGTTTCGCGGGAGGGTAGCGTCAGAGACCCAGTACTTC. The rearrangement joins TRBV5-1 to TRBJ2-5, with 9 positions matching TRBD2. The CDR3 extends over 17 amino acids. V shed 1 base, J shed 4 bases, and the junction held 11 bases outside the gene matches. The germline V gene has CDR1 SGHRS and CDR2 YFSETQ.

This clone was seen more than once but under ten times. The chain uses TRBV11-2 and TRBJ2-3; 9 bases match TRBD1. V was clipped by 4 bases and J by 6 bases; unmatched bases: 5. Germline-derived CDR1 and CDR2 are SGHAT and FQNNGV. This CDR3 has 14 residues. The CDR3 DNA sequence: TGTGCCAGCAGCTCGGACAGGGGACGGGATACGCAGTATTTT. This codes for CASSSDRGRDTQYF.

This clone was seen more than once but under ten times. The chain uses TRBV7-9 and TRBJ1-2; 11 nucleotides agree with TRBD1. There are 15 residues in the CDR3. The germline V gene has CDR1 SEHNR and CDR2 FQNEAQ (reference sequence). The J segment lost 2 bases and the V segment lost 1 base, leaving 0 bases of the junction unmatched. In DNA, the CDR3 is TGTGCCAGCAGCTTAGGGACAGGGGGCAACTATGGCTACACCTTC. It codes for CASSLGTGGNYGYTF.

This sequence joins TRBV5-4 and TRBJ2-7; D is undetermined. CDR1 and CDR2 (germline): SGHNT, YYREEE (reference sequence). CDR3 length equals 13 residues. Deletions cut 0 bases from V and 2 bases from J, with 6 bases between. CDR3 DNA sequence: TGTGCCAGCAGCTTGGCTAGTACCTACGAGCAGTACTTC. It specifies CASSLASTYEQYF. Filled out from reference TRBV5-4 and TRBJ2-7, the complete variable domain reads ETGVTQSPTHLIKTRGQQVTLRCSSQSGHNTVSWYQQALGQGPQFIFQYYREEENGRGNFPPRFSGLQFPNYSSELNVNALELDDSALYLCASSLASTYEQYFGPGTRLTVT.

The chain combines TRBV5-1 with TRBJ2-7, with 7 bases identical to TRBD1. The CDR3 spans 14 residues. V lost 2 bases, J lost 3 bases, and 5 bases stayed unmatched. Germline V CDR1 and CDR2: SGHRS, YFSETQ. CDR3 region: CASSFSRDSYEQYF. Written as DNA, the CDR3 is TGCGCCAGCAGCTTCTCCCGGGACAGCTACGAGCAGTACTTC.

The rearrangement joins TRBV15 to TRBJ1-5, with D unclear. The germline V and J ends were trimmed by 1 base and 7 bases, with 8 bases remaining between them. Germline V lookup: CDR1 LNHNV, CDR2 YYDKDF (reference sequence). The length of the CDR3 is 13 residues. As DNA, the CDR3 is TGTGCCACCAGCAGAGTTGGGCAGCAGCCCCAGCATTTT. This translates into CATSRVGQQPQHF. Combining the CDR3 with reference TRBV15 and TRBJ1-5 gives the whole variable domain DAMVIQNPRYQVTQFGKPVTLSCSQTLNHNVMYWYQQKSSQAPKLLFHYYDKDFNNEADTPDNFQSRRPNTSFCFLDIRSPGLGDTAMYLCATSRVGQQPQHFGDGTRLSIL.

The chain's CDR3 is CASSASPLDTEAFF. CDR3 DNA: TGTGCCAGCAGCGCCTCCCCCCTGGACACTGAAGCTTTCTTT. V gene TRBV7-2 combines with J gene TRBJ1-1; D remains unclear. CDR1 is SGHTA, CDR2 FQGNSA, per germline. Deletions cut 5 bases from V and 3 bases from J, with 13 bases between. The CDR3 consists of 14 residues. Supplemented by reference TRBV7-2 and TRBJ1-1, the full variable domain reads GAGVSQSPSNKVTEKGKDVELRCDPISGHTALYWYRQSLGQGLEFLIYFQGNSAPDKSGLPSDRFSAERTGGSVSTLTIQRTQQEDSAVYLCASSASPLDTEAFFGQGTRLTVV.

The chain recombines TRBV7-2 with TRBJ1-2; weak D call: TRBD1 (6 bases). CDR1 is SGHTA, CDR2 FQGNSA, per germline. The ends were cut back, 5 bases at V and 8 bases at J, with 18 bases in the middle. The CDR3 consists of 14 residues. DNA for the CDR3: TGTGCCAGCAGCCCCGCCCCAGGGGCTGGGGGCTACACCTTC. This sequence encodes CASSPAPGAGGYTF.

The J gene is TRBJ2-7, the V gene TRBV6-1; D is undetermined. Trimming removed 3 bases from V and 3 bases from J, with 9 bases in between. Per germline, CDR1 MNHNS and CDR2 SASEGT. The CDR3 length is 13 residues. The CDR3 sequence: CASSEPVHYEQYF. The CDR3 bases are TGTGCCAGCAGTGAGCCAGTCCACTACGAGCAGTACTTC.

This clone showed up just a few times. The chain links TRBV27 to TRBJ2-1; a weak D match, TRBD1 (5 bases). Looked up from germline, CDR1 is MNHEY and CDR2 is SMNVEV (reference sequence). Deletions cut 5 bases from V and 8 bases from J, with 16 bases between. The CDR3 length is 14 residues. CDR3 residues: CASSPDTLVDEQFF. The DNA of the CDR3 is TGTGCCAGCAGTCCGGACACGTTGGTAGATGAGCAGTTCTTC.

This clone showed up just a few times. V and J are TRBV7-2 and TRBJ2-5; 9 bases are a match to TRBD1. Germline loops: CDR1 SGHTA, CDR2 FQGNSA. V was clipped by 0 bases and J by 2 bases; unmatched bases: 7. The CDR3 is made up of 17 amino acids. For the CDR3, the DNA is TGTGCCAGCAGCTTAGCGCCGGGGACAGGGCTACAAGAGACCCAGTACTTC. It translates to CASSLAPGTGLQETQYF.

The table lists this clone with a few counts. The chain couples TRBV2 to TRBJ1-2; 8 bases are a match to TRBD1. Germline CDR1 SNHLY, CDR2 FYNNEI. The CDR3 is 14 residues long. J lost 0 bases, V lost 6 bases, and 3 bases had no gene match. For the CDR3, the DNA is TGTGCCAGCAGCGGACAGGGTCCTAACTATGGCTACACCTTC. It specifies CASSGQGPNYGYTF.

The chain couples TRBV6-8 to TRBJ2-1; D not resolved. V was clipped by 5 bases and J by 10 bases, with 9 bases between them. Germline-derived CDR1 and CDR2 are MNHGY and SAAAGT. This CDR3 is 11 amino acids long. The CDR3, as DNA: TGTGCCAGCAGTCCCCTTAGGGAGCAGTTCTTC. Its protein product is CASSPLREQFF.

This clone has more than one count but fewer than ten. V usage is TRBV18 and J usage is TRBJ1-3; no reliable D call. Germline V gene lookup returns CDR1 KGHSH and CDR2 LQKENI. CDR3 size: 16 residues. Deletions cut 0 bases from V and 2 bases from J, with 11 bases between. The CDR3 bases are TGTGCCAGCTCACCACCCGGGTCTCGCGCTGGAAACACCATATATTTT. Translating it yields CASSPPGSRAGNTIYF. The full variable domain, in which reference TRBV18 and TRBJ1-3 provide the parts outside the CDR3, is NAGVMQNPRHLVRRRGQEARLRCSPMKGHSHVYWYRQLPEEGLKFMVYLQKENIIDESGMPKERFSAEFPKEGPSILRIQQVVRGDSAAYFCASSPPGSRAGNTIYFGEGSWLTVV.

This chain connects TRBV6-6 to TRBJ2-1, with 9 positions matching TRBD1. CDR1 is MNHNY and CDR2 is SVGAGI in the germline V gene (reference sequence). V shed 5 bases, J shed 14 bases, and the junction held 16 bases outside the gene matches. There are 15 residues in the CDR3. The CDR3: CASSGGDRALVYEFF. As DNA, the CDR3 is TGTGCCAGCAGTGGCGGGGACAGGGCCCTGGTATATGAGTTCTTC.

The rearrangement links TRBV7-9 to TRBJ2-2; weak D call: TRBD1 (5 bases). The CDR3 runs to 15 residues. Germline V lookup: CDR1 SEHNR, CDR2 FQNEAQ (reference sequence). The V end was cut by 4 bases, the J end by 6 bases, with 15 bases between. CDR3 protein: CASSSWQGRAGELFF. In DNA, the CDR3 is TGTGCCAGCAGCTCCTGGCAGGGAAGGGCCGGGGAGCTGTTTTTT.

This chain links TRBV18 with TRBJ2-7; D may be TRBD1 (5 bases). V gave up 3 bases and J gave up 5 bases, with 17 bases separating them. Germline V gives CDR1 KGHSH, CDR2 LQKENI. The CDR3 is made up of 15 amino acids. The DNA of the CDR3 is TGTGCCAGCTCACCCCTGGCAGGGTGGGCAAACGAGCAGTACTTC. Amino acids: CASSPLAGWANEQYF.

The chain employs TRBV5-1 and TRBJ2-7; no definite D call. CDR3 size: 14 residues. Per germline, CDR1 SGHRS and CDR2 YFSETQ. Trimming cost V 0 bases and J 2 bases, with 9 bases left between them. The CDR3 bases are TGCGCCAGCAGCTTGGTACCTCCAACCTACGAGCAGTACTTC. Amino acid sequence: CASSLVPPTYEQYF.

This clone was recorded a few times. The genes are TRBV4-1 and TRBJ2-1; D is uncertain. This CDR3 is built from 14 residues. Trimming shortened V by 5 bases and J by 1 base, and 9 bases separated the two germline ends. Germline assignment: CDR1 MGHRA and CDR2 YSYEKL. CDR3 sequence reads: CASSALGSYNEQFF. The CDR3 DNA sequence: TGCGCCAGCAGCGCCCTGGGGTCCTACAATGAGCAGTTCTTC.

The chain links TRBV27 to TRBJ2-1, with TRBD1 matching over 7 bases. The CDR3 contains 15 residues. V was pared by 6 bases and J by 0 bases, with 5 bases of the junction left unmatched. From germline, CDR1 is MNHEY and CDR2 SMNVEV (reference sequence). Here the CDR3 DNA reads TGTGCCAGCAGGAAGGGACAGAGCTCCTACAATGAGCAGTTCTTC. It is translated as CASRKGQSSYNEQFF.

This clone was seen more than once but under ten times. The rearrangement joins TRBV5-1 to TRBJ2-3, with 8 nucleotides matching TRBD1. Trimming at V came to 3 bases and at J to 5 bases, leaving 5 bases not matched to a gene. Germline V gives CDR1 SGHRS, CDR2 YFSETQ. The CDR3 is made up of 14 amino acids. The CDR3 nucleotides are TGCGCCAGCAGCTCGGACAGGGTTGGAGATACGCAGTATTTT. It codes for CASSSDRVGDTQYF.

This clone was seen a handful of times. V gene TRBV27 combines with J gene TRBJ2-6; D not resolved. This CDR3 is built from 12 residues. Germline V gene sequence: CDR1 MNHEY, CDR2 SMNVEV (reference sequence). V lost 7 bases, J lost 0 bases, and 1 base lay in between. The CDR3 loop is CASTSGANVLTF. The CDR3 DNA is TGTGCCAGCACCTCTGGGGCCAACGTCCTGACTTTC.

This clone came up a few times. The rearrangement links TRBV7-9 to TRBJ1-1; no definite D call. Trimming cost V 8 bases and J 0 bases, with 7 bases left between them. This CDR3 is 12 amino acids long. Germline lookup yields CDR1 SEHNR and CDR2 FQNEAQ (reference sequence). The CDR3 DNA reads TGTGCCAGCCGCGGAATGAACACTGAAGCTTTCTTT. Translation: CASRGMNTEAFF.

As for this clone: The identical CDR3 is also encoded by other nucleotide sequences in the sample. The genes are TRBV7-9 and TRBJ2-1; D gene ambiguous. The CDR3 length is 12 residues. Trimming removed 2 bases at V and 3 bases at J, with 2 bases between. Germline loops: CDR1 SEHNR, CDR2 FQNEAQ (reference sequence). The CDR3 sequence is CASSLSYNEQFF. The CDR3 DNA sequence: TGTGCCAGCAGCTTAAGCTACAATGAGCAGTTCTTC.

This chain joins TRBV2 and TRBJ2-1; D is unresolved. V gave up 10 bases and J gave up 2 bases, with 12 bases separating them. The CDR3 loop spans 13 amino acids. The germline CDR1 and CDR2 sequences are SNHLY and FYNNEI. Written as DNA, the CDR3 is TGTGCCACCGAGCTGTTTCCCTACAATGAGCAGTTCTTC. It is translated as CATELFPYNEQFF.

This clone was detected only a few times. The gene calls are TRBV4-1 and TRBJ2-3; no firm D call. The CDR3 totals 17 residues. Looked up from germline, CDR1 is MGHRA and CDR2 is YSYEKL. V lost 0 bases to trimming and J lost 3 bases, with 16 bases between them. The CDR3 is CASSQERDAKGTDTQYF. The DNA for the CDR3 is TGCGCCAGCAGCCAAGAAAGAGACGCCAAAGGGACAGATACGCAGTATTTT.

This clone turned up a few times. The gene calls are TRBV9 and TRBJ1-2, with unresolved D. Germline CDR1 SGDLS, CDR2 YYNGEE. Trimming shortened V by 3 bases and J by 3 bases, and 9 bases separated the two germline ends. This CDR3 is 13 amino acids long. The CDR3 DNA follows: TGTGCCAGCAGCGGAGGTCGTTACTATGGCTACACCTTC. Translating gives CASSGGRYYGYTF.